These 13 T cell receptor beta chains originate from one sample sequenced in a study of blood T cell repertoires in COVID-19. Generated by immunoSEQ multiplex PCR, the TCRdb table keeps only in-frame clones and is missing some. The sample records approximately 93,000 clones, 60% to 80% being singletons. What was sequenced was peripheral blood. The origin of the receptors is a woman aged 80 or older with acute or convalescent COVID-19.

The chain is built from TRBV7-2 and TRBJ1-1; a weak D match, TRBD1 (6 bases). Per the germline V gene, CDR1 is SGHTA and CDR2 is FQGNSA. The CDR3 consists of 14 residues. The germline V and J ends were trimmed by 4 bases and 5 bases, with 14 bases remaining between them. Here the CDR3 reads CASSSTGLVTEAFF. The CDR3 coding sequence is TGTGCCAGCAGCTCGACAGGTTTGGTTACTGAAGCTTTCTTT.

The chain joins TRBV9 to TRBJ1-2; D gene uncertain. This CDR3 spans 13 amino acids. V gave up 4 bases and J gave up 8 bases, with 15 bases separating them. Germline values: CDR1 SGDLS, CDR2 YYNGEE. CDR3 residues: CASSPSSSRGYTF. The DNA for the CDR3 is TGTGCCAGCAGCCCCAGTTCCTCGCGGGGCTACACCTTC.

The sample holds a few counts of this clone. The chain recombines TRBV19 with TRBJ2-7, with 10 nucleotides matching TRBD2. In germline, CDR1 is LNHDA, CDR2 SQIVND (reference sequence). Germline trimming cut 4 bases from V and 2 bases from J; bases unmatched to any gene: 5. This CDR3 is 15 amino acids long. CDR3 sequence reads: CASSRASGGTYEQYF. CDR3 sequence (DNA): TGTGCCAGTAGTAGGGCTAGCGGGGGAACCTACGAGCAGTACTTC.

The J gene is TRBJ1-1, the V gene TRBV7-3, with a weak D call TRBD1 (6 bases). V lost 2 bases, J lost 4 bases, and 8 bases lay in between. CDR3 size: 13 residues. CDR1 is SGHTA and CDR2 is FQGTGA in the germline V gene. The chain's CDR3 is CASSLGTSTEAFF. The CDR3 bases are TGTGCCAGCAGCTTAGGGACAAGCACTGAAGCTTTCTTT.

This clone was counted a few times. This chain joins TRBV30 and TRBJ1-6; D not resolved. This CDR3 spans 12 amino acids. Germline V gene lookup returns CDR1 GTSNPN and CDR2 SVGIG (reference sequence). V lost 0 bases and J lost 9, with 6 bases in between. The CDR3: CAWSVGSSPLHF. DNA of the CDR3: TGTGCCTGGAGTGTCGGTAGTTCACCCCTCCACTTT.

CDR3 coding DNA: TGTGCCAGCAGTTTAGAGGCAGATACTTCACCCCTCCACTTT. As protein: CASSLEADTSPLHF. The V and J genes are TRBV27 and TRBJ1-6; no definite D call. The germline V gene has CDR1 MNHEY and CDR2 SMNVEV (reference sequence). The CDR3 sequence is 14 residues long. Deletions cut 2 bases from V and 9 bases from J, with 11 bases between.

Comment on this clone: One base away lies a much larger clone, so this may be a sequencing read error. V is TRBV5-6 and J is TRBJ2-1, with 11 bases lining up with TRBD1. The CDR3 is made up of 15 amino acids. After removal of 2 bases from V and 3 bases from J, the junction contained 1 base not matched to a gene. The germline V gene has CDR1 SGHDT and CDR2 YYEEEE. The CDR3 DNA reads TGTGCCAGCAGCTTAGGGACAGGGGGCTACAATGAGCAGTTCTTC. It codes for CASSLGTGGYNEQFF. The complete variable domain, with remaining parts taken from reference TRBV5-6 and TRBJ2-1, reads DAGVTQSPTHLIKTRGQQVTLRCSPKSGHDTVSWYQQALGQGPQFIFQYYEEEERQRGNFPDRFSGHQFPNYSSELNVNALLLGDSALYLCASSLGTGGYNEQFFGPGTRLTVL.

This chain connects TRBV6-2 or TRBV6-3 to TRBJ2-3; 7 bases are shared with TRBD2. The germline V gene has CDR1 MNHEY and CDR2 SVGEGT. The CDR3 is 16 amino acids. Germline trimming cut 2 bases from V and 6 bases from J; bases unmatched to any gene: 11. CDR3 in DNA: TGTGCCAGCAGTTACCCGGCGGGGAGGGGCAAGGATACGCAGTATTTT. It is translated as CASSYPAGRGKDTQYF.

The chain recombines TRBV19 with TRBJ2-7; 8 bases map to TRBD1. CDR3 length equals 15 residues. Germline V lookup: CDR1 LNHDA, CDR2 SQIVND (reference sequence). Trimming removed 3 bases from V and 4 bases from J; junction bases left unmatched: 8. The CDR3 sequence: CASSIIWTGRYEQYF. The CDR3 DNA reads TGTGCCAGTAGTATCATTTGGACAGGGAGGTACGAGCAGTACTTC.

The chain uses TRBV5-5 and TRBJ2-1, with 13 bases fitting TRBD2. Germline CDR1 is SGHKS and CDR2 is YYEKEE (reference sequence). V shed 3 bases and J 9 bases; nucleotides not matched to a gene: 9. This CDR3 has 16 amino acids. This CDR3 reads CASSWGLAGTRGEQFF. The CDR3 nucleotides read TGTGCCAGCAGCTGGGGACTAGCGGGAACAAGGGGTGAGCAGTTCTTC.

This clone was recorded once. The chain carries TRBV7-2 and TRBJ1-1, with D possibly TRBD1 on 5 matching bases. V was clipped by 0 bases and J by 1 base, with 6 bases between them. The CDR3 totals 14 residues. The V gene's germline CDR1 is SGHTA and CDR2 FQGNSA. The CDR3 spells CASSLAQGNTEAFF. The CDR3 DNA reads as TGTGCCAGCAGCTTAGCGCAGGGGAACACTGAAGCTTTCTTT.

This clone was observed a handful of times. The J gene is TRBJ1-6, the V gene TRBV7-3; TRBD1 might be the D (6 bases). The CDR3 spans 16 residues. Germline V gives CDR1 SGHTA, CDR2 FQGTGA. Trimming took 3 bases from V and 4 from J, leaving 13 bases between them. CDR3 nucleotides: TGTGCCAGCAGCTTGGGGGCTCCGGGGTATAATTCACCCCTCCACTTT. Translation: CASSLGAPGYNSPLHF. Drawing the rest from reference TRBV7-3 and TRBJ1-6, the complete variable domain is GAGVSQTPSNKVTEKGKYVELRCDPISGHTALYWYRQSLGQGPEFLIYFQGTGAADDSGLPNDRFFAVRPEGSVSTLKIQRTERGDSAVYLCASSLGAPGYNSPLHFGNGTRLTVT.

This clone was observed a handful of times. The rearrangement uses TRBV28 and TRBJ2-3; D perhaps matches TRBD2 (6 bases). CDR3 length: 19 residues. Germline V gene sequence: CDR1 MDHEN, CDR2 SYDVKM. Trimming pared 2 bases from V and 2 bases from J, leaving 23 bases between. CDR3 sequence: CASSLPSALGGGFTDTQYF. Written as DNA, the CDR3 is TGTGCCAGCAGTTTACCCAGTGCTCTCGGGGGAGGTTTCACAGATACGCAGTATTTT.